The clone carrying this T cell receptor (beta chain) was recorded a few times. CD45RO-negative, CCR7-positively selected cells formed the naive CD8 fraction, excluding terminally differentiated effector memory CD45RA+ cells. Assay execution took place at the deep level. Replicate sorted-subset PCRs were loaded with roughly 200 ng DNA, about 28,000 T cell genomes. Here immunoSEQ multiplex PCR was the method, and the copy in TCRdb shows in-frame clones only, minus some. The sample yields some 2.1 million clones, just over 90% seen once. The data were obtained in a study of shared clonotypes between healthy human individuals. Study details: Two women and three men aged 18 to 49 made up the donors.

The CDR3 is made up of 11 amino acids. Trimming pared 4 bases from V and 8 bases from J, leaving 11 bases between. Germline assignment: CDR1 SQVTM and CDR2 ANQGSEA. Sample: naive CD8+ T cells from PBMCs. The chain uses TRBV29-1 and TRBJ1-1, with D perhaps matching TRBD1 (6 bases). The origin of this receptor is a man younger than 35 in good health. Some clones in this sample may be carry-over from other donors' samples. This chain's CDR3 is CSVGGAVEAFF. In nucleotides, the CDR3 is TGCAGCGTTGGGGGGGCCGTGGAAGCTTTCTTT.